The rows below give T cell receptor beta chains drawn from one sample of a study of patients and donors after allogeneic stem cell transplantation. TCRdb itself ran the RT-PCR reads through MiXCR, one entry per CDR3 protein. The sample contains around 90,000 distinct CDR3 sequences, around 46% of which appear only once. Sequencing was performed on blood, either unsorted or a sorted T cell fraction (not recorded which). The receptors here all came from a human donor who was either an allogeneic HSCT recipient or a stem cell or donor lymphocyte infusion donor (not recorded which). It is not recorded whose cells these are; they may come from a transplant donor. Both conserved end residues are trimmed from each CDR3.

TRBV7-3	13	TRBJ1-2	ASSLIGGAPAGYT
TRBV27	10	TRBJ1-2	ASSTNQGDYT
TRBV4-1	16	TRBJ1-1	ASSHGTVGATLNTEAF
TRBV20-1	11	TRBJ1-2	SASRQGNYGYT
TRBV12-3/TRBV12-4	13	TRBJ1-5	ASSTDAGGNQPQH
TRBV5-1	14	TRBJ1-1	ASSLGQGRMGTEAF
TRBV9	15	TRBJ1-3	ASSVLSQGAPGNTIY
TRBV5-5	12	TRBJ1-5	ASSFRPSNQPQH
TRBV3-1	14	TRBJ1-2	ASSQVSGGRAYGYT
TRBV5-4	14	TRBJ2-7	ASSRFNLREGYEQY
TRBV12-3/TRBV12-4	12	TRBJ2-5	ASSLSIPQETQY
TRBV28	11	TRBJ2-1	ASSPALFLFQF
TRBV28	12	TRBJ1-2	ASSLEGTVYGYT
TRBV20-1	16	TRBJ2-3	SASHLFGGTRHTDTQY
TRBV4-3	12	TRBJ1-1	ASSQDYAGSEAF
TRBV7-9	11	TRBJ1-2	ASSLVPEAGYT
TRBV28	15	TRBJ2-3	ASSPSTGLKGTDTQY
TRBV27	12	TRBJ1-2	ASRLRQENYGYT
TRBV7-2	14	TRBJ1-2	ASSFAGQGGVYGYT
TRBV2	11	TRBJ1-2	ASSSTGVYGYT
TRBV11-1	11	TRBJ1-1	ASSSPPLTEAF
TRBV20-1	12	TRBJ1-1	SARRGGPNTEAF
TRBV6-5	14	TRBJ1-6	ASSYGSLSYNSPLH
TRBV4-1	16	TRBJ1-4	ASSHNPGFRQDNEKLF
TRBV25-1	9	TRBJ1-1	ASTRNTEAF
TRBV7-2	11	TRBJ1-5	ASSKQVNQPQH
TRBV5-1	12	TRBJ1-1	ASSLVGQDTEAF
TRBV5-5	11	TRBJ1-4	ASGGTADEKLF
TRBV2	11	TRBJ2-3	ASSGLRTDTQY
TRBV4-1	13	TRBJ1-5	ASRTRPGQNQPQH
TRBV4-1	11	TRBJ1-5	ASSQSTYQPQH
TRBV5-1	12	TRBJ2-3	ASSWGTDTDTQY
TRBV15	13	TRBJ2-7	ATSITRDRHDEQY
TRBV5-5	13	TRBJ1-1	ASSFTHRGGTEAF
TRBV27	11	TRBJ2-7	ASSSGFSYEQY
TRBV27	13	TRBJ1-5	ASSFYRVGNQPQH
TRBV11-2	11	TRBJ1-1	ASSRDVNTEAF
TRBV12-3/TRBV12-4	12	TRBJ1-2	ASSELDRTTGYT
TRBV6-6	15	TRBJ1-3	ASSYLAPRDRGNTIY
TRBV24-1	15	TRBJ2-7	ATSGQDKTGAWYEQY
TRBV11-2	12	TRBJ2-1	ASSSWGGNNEQF
TRBV27	13	TRBJ1-3	ASSLNGFSGNTIY
TRBV4-3	13	TRBJ1-2	ASSQGLTGTYGYT
TRBV12-3/TRBV12-4	10	TRBJ1-2	ASSLTGTFYT
TRBV7-2	13	TRBJ2-3	ASSLSLADTDTQY
TRBV4-3	14	TRBJ1-2	ASSQDTVAGLLGYT
TRBV7-9	12	TRBJ1-2	ASILTMGPEGYT
TRBV7-9	10	TRBJ1-2	ASSPQVAGYT
TRBV12-3/TRBV12-4	14	TRBJ2-5	ASSSSGLAGLETQY
TRBV20-1	13	TRBJ1-4	SARRGAQTNEKLF
TRBV3-1	15	TRBJ2-1	ASSQDIDPGTSNEQF
TRBV4-3	13	TRBJ1-5	ASSQGTGGNQPQH
TRBV20-1	12	TRBJ1-4	SARLIVTNEKLF